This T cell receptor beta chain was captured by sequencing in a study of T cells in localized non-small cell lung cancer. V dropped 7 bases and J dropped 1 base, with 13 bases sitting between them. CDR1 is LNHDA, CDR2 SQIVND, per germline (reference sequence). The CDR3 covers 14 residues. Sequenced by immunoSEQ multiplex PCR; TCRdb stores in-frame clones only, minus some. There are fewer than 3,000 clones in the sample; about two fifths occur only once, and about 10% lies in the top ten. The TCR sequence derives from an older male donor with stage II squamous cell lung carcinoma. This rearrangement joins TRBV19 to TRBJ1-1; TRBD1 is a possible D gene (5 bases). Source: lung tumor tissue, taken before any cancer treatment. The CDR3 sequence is CASTQGVWNTEAFF. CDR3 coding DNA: TGTGCCAGTACCCAGGGAGTTTGGAACACTGAAGCTTTCTTT.